This T cell receptor beta chain was recovered during a study of blood T cells in healthy people across ages. V lost 1 base and J lost 1, with 4 bases in between. The CDR3 has 12 amino acids. Germline-derived CDR1 and CDR2 are SQVTM and ANQGSEA. Note on this clonotype: The antigen is not known.

Sample-barcoded 5' priming and a J-beta primer mix drove a second PCR of 7 to 11 cycles. TCRdb ran MiXCR on the 5' RACE reads and lists one entry per CDR3 protein. The sample has hundreds of thousands of distinct CDR3 sequences; under 45% are singletons. General study findings and limits: Diversity was higher, and naive CD4+ cells more numerous, in long-lived donors than in aged donors.

This sequence originates from a man in his sixties in good health. Sequences were obtained from blood. This chain joins TRBV29-1 and TRBJ1-2; D unclear. CDR3 sequence (DNA): TGCAGCGTTGAAGCCCTTAACTATGGCTACACCTTC. Its protein product is CSVEALNYGYTF.